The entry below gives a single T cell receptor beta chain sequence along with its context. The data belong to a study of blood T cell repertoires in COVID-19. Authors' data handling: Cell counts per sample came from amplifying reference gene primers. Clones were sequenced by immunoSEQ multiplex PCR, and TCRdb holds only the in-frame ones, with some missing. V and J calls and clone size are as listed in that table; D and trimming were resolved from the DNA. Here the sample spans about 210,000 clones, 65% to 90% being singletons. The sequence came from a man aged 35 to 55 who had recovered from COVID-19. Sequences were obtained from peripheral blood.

The DNA of the CDR3 is TGTGCCTGCCAACCCGGGACTACCGCTGGGAAGCAGTACTTC. This gives the protein CACQPGTTAGKQYF. The rearrangement links TRBV30 to TRBJ2-7, with 7 positions matching TRBD2. CDR1 GTSNPN and CDR2 SVGIG come from the germline V gene (reference sequence). The CDR3 spans 14 residues. V was pared by 6 bases and J by 8 bases, with 16 bases of the junction left unmatched.